This TCR beta chain emerged from a study of shared clonotypes between healthy human individuals. Trimming shortened V by 0 bases and J by 4 bases, and 9 bases separated the two germline ends. The CDR3 is 14 amino acids. CDR1 MNHEY and CDR2 SVGAGI come from the germline V gene. With regard to this clone: Other nucleotide sequences from this sample produce the same CDR3.

The data were produced by immunoSEQ multiplex PCR, yet TCRdb's version contains in-frame clones alone and is incomplete. The repertoire has 2 million to 2.5 million clones, roughly 95% of them found once; the top ten carry roughly 0.13%. The sequencing input was naive CD4+ T cells sorted from blood. The subset is: CD45RA+ positively selected. This receptor was taken from a man between 18 and 29 years old in good health. J is TRBJ1-2 and V is TRBV6-5; D might be TRBD1 (5 bases). The CDR3 nucleotides are TGTGCCAGCAGTTACTCTGACAGAGGCTATGGCTACACCTTC. It yields the protein CASSYSDRGYGYTF.